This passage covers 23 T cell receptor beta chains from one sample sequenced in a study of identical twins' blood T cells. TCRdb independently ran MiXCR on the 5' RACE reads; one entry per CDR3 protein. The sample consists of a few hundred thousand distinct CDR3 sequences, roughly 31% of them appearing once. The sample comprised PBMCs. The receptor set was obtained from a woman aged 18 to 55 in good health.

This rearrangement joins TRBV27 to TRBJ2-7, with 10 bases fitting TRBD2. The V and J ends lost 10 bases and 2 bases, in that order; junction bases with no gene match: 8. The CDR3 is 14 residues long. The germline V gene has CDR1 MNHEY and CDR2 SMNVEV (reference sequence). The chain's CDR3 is CATSIAGGTYEQYF. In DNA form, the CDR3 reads TGTGCCACCTCCATAGCGGGAGGTACCTACGAGCAGTACTTC.

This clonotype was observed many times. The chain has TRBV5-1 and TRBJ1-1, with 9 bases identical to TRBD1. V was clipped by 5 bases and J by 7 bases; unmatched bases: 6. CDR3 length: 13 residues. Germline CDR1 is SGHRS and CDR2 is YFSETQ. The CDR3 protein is CASSLDRGGEAFF. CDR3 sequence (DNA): TGCGCCAGCAGTTTAGACAGGGGGGGTGAAGCTTTCTTT.

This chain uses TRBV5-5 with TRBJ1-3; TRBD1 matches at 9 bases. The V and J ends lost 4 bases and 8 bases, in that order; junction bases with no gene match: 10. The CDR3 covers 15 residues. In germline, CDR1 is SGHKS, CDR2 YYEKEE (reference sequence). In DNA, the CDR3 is TGTGCCAGCAGCCCTCCTTCGGACAGGGGCGACACCATATATTTT. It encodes CASSPPSDRGDTIYF.

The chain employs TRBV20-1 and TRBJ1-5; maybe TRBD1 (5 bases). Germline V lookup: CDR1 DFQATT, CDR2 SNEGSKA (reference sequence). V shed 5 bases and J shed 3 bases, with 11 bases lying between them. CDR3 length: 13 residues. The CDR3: CSAGGRINQPQHF. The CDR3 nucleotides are TGCAGTGCTGGGGGACGGATCAATCAGCCCCAGCATTTT.

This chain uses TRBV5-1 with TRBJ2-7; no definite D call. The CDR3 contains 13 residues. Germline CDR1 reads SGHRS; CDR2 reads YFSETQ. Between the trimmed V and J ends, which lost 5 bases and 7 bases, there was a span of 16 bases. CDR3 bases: TGCGCCAGCAGTCCGAACCCTAATGGGGAGCAGTACTTC. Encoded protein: CASSPNPNGEQYF.

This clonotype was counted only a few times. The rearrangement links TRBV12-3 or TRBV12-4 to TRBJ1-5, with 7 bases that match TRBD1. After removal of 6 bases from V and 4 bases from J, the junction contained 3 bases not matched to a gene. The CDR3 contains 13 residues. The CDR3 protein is CASRGQQNQPQHF. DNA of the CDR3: TGTGCCAGCAGGGGACAGCAAAATCAGCCCCAGCATTTT.

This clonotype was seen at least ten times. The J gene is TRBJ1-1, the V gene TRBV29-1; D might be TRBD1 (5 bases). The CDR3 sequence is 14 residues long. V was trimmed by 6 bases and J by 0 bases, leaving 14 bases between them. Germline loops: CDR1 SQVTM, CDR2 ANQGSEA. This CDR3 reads CSVRQQDMNTEAFF. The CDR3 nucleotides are TGCAGCGTCAGACAACAGGACATGAACACTGAAGCTTTCTTT. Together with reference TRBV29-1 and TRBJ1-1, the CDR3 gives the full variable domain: SAVISQKPSRDICQRGTSLTIQCQVDSQVTMMFWYRQQPGQSLTLIATANQGSEATYESGFVIDKFPISRPNLTFSTLTVSNMSPEDSSIYLCSVRQQDMNTEAFFGQGTRLTVV.

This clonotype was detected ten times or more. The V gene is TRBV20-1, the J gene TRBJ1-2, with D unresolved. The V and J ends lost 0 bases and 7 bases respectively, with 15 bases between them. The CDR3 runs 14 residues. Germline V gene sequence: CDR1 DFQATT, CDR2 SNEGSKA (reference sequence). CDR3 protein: CSARDPRRQTGYTF. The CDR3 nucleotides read TGCAGTGCTAGAGACCCTCGGCGGCAGACTGGCTACACCTTC.

The CDR3 DNA reads as TGTGCCTGGACAGATAATTCACCCCTCCACTTT. As protein: CAWTDNSPLHF. The chain uses TRBV30 and TRBJ1-6; D unclear. There are 11 residues in the CDR3. Looked up from germline, CDR1 is GTSNPN and CDR2 is SVGIG (reference sequence). The V end lost 4 bases, the J end lost 5 bases, and 3 bases lay between the germline ends.

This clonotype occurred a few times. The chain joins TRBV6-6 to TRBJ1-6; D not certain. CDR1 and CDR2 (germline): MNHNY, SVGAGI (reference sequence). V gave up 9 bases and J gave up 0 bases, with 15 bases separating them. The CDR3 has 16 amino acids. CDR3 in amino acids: CASRAALLSYNSPLHF. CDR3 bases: TGTGCCAGTCGGGCAGCGTTACTCTCCTATAATTCACCCCTCCACTTT.

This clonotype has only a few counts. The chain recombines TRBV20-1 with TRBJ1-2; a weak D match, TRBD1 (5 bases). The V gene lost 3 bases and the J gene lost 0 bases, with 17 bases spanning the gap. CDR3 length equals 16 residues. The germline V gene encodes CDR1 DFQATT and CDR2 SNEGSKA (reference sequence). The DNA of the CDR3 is TGCAGTGCTAGCTCACTCAGTGGGGCCCCTAACTATGGCTACACCTTC. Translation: CSASSLSGAPNYGYTF.

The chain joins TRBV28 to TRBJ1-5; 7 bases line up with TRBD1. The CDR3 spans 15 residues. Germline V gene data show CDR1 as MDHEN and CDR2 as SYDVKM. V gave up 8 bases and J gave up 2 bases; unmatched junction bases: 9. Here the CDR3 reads CASSEQGMGNQPQHF. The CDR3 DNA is TGTGCCAGCTCTGAACAGGGGATGGGCAATCAGCCCCAGCATTTT.

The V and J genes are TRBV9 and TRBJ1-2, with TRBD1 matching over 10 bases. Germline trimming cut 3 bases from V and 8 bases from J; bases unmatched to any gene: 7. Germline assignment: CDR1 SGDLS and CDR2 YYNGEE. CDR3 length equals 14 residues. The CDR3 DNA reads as TGTGCCAGCAGCGCCGCCGGGACAGGGGTAGGCTACACCTTC. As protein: CASSAAGTGVGYTF.

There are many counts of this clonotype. The CDR3 is CASSKTGELFF. The CDR3 DNA reads as TGTGCCAGCAGCAAAACCGGGGAGCTGTTTTTT. The chain joins TRBV6-5 to TRBJ2-2, with D unclear. Germline CDR1 reads MNHEY; CDR2 reads SVGAGI. Between the trimmed V and J ends, which lost 6 bases and 5 bases, there was a span of 4 bases. The CDR3 runs to 11 residues.

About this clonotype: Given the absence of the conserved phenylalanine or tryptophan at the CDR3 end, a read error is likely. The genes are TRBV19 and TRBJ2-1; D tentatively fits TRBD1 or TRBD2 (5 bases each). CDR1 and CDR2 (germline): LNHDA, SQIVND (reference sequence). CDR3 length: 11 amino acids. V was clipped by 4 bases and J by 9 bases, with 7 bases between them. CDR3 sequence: CASSTGGEQFL. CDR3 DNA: TGTGCCAGTAGTACTGGGGGTGAGCAGTTCTTA.

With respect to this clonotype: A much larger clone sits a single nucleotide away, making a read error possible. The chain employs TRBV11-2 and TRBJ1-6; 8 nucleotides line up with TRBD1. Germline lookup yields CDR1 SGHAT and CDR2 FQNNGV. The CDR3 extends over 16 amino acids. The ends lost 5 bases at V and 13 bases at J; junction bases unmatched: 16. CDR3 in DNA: TGTGCCAGCAGCCAGGTGTTGGGGACAGGTCGTTCTCCCCTCCACTTT. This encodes CASSQVLGTGRSPLHF.

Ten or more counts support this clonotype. The CDR3 region has the DNA TGCGCCAGCAGCTTTACGTCTCGTACAGATACGCAGTATTTT. Translated, it gives CASSFTSRTDTQYF. V is TRBV5-1 and J is TRBJ2-3; unclear D gene. The CDR3 is 14 residues long. The V end was cut by 2 bases, the J end by 3 bases, with 10 bases between. CDR1 and CDR2 (germline): SGHRS, YFSETQ.

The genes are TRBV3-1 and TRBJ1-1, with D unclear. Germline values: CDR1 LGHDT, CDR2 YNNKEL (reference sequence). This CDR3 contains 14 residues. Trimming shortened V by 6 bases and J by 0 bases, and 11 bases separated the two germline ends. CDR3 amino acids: CASSPSGMNTEAFF. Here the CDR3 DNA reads TGTGCCAGCAGTCCCTCAGGTATGAACACTGAAGCTTTCTTT.

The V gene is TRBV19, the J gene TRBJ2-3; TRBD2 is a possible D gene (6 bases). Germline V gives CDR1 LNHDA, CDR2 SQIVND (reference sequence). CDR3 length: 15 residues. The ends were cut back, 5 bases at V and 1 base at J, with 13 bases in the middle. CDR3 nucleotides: TGTGCCAGTAGTCCCCGGCGGGGCGGCACAGATACGCAGTATTTT. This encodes CASSPRRGGTDTQYF.

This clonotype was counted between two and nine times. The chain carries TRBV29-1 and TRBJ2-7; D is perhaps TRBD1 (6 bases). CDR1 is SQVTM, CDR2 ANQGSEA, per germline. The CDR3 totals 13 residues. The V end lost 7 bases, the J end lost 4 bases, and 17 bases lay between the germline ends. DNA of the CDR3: TGCAGCGCCGTTGACAGGTTGAGTTACGAGCAGTACTTC. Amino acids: CSAVDRLSYEQYF.

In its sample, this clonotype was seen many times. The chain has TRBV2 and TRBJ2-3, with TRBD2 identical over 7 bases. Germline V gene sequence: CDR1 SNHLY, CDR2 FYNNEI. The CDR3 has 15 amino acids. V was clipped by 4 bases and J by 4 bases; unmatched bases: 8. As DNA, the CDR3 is TGTGCCAGCAGTGCCACCGGGACTAAAGCAGATACGCAGTATTTT. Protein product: CASSATGTKADTQYF.

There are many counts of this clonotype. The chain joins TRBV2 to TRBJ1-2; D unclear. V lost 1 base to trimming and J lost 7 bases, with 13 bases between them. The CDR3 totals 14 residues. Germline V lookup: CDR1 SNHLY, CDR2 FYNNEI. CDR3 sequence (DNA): TGTGCCAGCAGTGAAGGTGCAGCAAAAGGTGGCTACACCTTC. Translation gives CASSEGAAKGGYTF.

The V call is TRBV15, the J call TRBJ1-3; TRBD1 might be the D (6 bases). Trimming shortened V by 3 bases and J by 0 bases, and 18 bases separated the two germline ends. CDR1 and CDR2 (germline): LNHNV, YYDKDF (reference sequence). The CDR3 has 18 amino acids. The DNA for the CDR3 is TGTGCCACCAGCAGTGAACGGACAGCGCAGATCTCTGGAAACACCATATATTTT. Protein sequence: CATSSERTAQISGNTIYF. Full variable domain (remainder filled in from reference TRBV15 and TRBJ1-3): DAMVIQNPRYQVTQFGKPVTLSCSQTLNHNVMYWYQQKSSQAPKLLFHYYDKDFNNEADTPDNFQSRRPNTSFCFLDIRSPGLGDTAMYLCATSSERTAQISGNTIYFGEGSWLTVV.